This passage covers 25 T cell receptor beta chains from one sample sequenced in a study of cytomegalovirus exposure and HLA in healthy donors. Data came from immunoSEQ multiplex PCR; TCRdb stores just in-frame clones and leaves some out. The sample yields more than 65,000 clones, around 96% seen once. The specimen sequenced was PBMCs. The source of these receptors is a woman under 30 in good health and CMV-seronegative.

The CDR3 bases are TGTGCCAGTAGTCGAGGGGGAGGACTAGGCACAGATACGCAGTATTTT. Translation gives CASSRGGGLGTDTQYF. The gene calls are TRBV19 and TRBJ2-3; TRBD2 might be the D (7 bases). Trimming removed 5 bases from V and 1 base from J, with 16 bases in between. The CDR3 extends over 16 amino acids. In germline, CDR1 is LNHDA, CDR2 SQIVND (reference sequence).

This rearrangement joins TRBV6-5 to TRBJ1-5; tentatively, D is TRBD1 (6 bases). The CDR3 length is 14 residues. The ends were cut back, 6 bases at V and 7 bases at J, with 16 bases in the middle. Germline lookup yields CDR1 MNHEY and CDR2 SVGAGI. This CDR3 reads CASRHLQGGQPQHF. The CDR3 nucleotides are TGTGCCAGCAGACATCTACAGGGAGGGCAGCCCCAGCATTTT.

This rearrangement joins TRBV2 to TRBJ2-7, with 10 bases identical to TRBD1. V gave up 5 bases and J gave up 4 bases; unmatched junction bases: 5. The germline CDR1 and CDR2 sequences are SNHLY and FYNNEI. CDR3 length: 14 amino acids. In nucleotides, the CDR3 is TGTGCCAGCAGTCGACAGGGGGCGGGATACGAGCAGTACTTC. Translated: CASSRQGAGYEQYF.

This chain links TRBV2 with TRBJ2-7; 7 positions agree with TRBD1. Looked up from germline, CDR1 is SNHLY and CDR2 is FYNNEI. This CDR3 contains 12 residues. The ends lost 5 bases at V and 6 bases at J; junction bases unmatched: 4. DNA for the CDR3: TGTGCCAGCAGTCGACAGGGTTCCGAGCAGTACTTC. It codes for CASSRQGSEQYF.

The V and J genes are TRBV4-1 and TRBJ2-7, with 9 bases lining up with TRBD2. Germline V CDR1 and CDR2: MGHRA, YSYEKL. The V and J ends lost 4 bases and 7 bases, in that order; junction bases with no gene match: 11. This CDR3 region has 15 residues. The CDR3: CASSPQIAGGLEQYF. Written as DNA, the CDR3 is TGCGCCAGCAGCCCTCAAATCGCGGGAGGGTTAGAGCAGTACTTC.

This chain connects TRBV5-4 to TRBJ1-2; possibly TRBD1 for D (6 bases). The CDR3 consists of 14 residues. Germline V gene lookup returns CDR1 SGHNT and CDR2 YYREEE (reference sequence). V lost 4 bases and J 1 base, leaving 11 bases between the germline ends. The CDR3 DNA reads TGTGCCAGCAGCGAGACAGGATTTAACTATGGCTACACCTTC. This encodes CASSETGFNYGYTF.

The rearrangement links TRBV6-1 to TRBJ2-1, with 8 nucleotides matching TRBD2. Looked up from germline, CDR1 is MNHNS and CDR2 is SASEGT. V was clipped by 5 bases and J by 10 bases; unmatched bases: 4. The CDR3 runs 12 residues. CDR3 nucleotide sequence: TGTGCCAGCAGTCTAACTAGCGGCGAGCAGTTCTTC. Amino acid sequence: CASSLTSGEQFF.

CDR3 amino acids: CASSSQGARDNEQFF. CDR3 bases: TGTGCCAGCAGTTCCCAGGGGGCGCGGGACAATGAGCAGTTCTTC. The rearrangement joins TRBV27 to TRBJ2-1; TRBD1 agrees at 8 bases. In germline, CDR1 is MNHEY, CDR2 SMNVEV (reference sequence). This CDR3 contains 15 residues. V dropped 4 bases and J dropped 5; count of bases not matched to a gene: 7.

This sequence joins TRBV5-1 and TRBJ1-5; unclear D gene. The CDR3 has 14 residues. V dropped 1 base and J dropped 7 bases, with 12 bases sitting between them. Germline-derived CDR1 and CDR2 are SGHRS and YFSETQ. The CDR3 loop reads CASSLNGGAQPQHF. CDR3 coding DNA: TGCGCCAGCAGCTTGAATGGAGGTGCGCAGCCCCAGCATTTT. Supplemented by reference TRBV5-1 and TRBJ1-5, the full variable domain reads KAGVTQTPRYLIKTRGQQVTLSCSPISGHRSVSWYQQTPGQGLQFLFEYFSETQRNKGNFPGRFSGRQFSNSRSEMNVSTLELGDSALYLCASSLNGGAQPQHFGDGTRLSIL.

This chain uses TRBV6-5 with TRBJ2-1; the match to TRBD2 covers 7 bases. Germline values: CDR1 MNHEY, CDR2 SVGAGI. The V gene end was trimmed by 2 bases and the J gene end by 8 bases; junction bases not matched to a gene: 6. This CDR3 has 14 residues. The CDR3 DNA reads TGTGCCAGCAGTTACGCGGGAGTCATGGATGAGCAGTTCTTC. Its translation is CASSYAGVMDEQFF.

The count of this clone is one. This chain joins TRBV28 and TRBJ1-5; D gene ambiguous. Germline values: CDR1 MDHEN, CDR2 SYDVKM. The CDR3 consists of 12 residues. V was cut by 3 bases and J by 4 bases, with 4 bases left in between. As DNA, the CDR3 is TGTGCCAGCAGTTTTCCAAATCAGCCCCAGCATTTT. It is translated as CASSFPNQPQHF.

The chain uses TRBV21-1 and TRBJ2-7; the table's D call, TRBD1, was not checked against the DNA. TRBV21-1 is a pseudogene segment. The CDR3 has 16 amino acids. For the CDR3, the DNA is TGTGCCAGCAGCAAAGTGGGAAACGGACAGGGCCACGAGCAGTACTTC. Protein: CASSKVGNGQGHEQYF.

V is TRBV12-5 and J is TRBJ1-5; unclear D gene. Trimming removed 4 bases at V and 2 bases at J, with 12 bases between. The CDR3 is 15 residues long. The germline V gene has CDR1 LGHNT and CDR2 FRNRAP. CDR3 coding DNA: TGTGCTAGTGGTTCCTACGGGATTCGCAATCAGCCCCAGCATTTT. It yields the protein CASGSYGIRNQPQHF.

This chain connects TRBV27 to TRBJ2-2, with 10 positions matching TRBD2. The germline gives CDR1 MNHEY, CDR2 SMNVEV (reference sequence). CDR3 length equals 17 residues. The V gene end was trimmed by 1 base and the J gene end by 4 bases; junction bases not matched to a gene: 6. The CDR3 loop reads CASSLWASGSVTGELFF. In nucleotides, the CDR3 is TGTGCCAGCAGTTTATGGGCTAGCGGGAGCGTCACCGGGGAGCTGTTTTTT.

This chain uses TRBV5-8 with TRBJ1-1; a possible D gene is TRBD1 (6 bases). Germline V gene data show CDR1 as SGHTS and CDR2 as YDEGEE. This CDR3 has 14 amino acids. V gave up 4 bases and J gave up 4 bases, with 14 bases separating them. The CDR3 loop reads CASSPPGGGTEAFF. The CDR3 coding sequence is TGTGCCAGCAGCCCGCCGGGAGGGGGCACTGAAGCTTTCTTT.

The chain employs TRBV6-1 and TRBJ2-3; TRBD1 matches at 10 bases. In germline, CDR1 is MNHNS, CDR2 SASEGT. CDR3 size: 15 residues. The J segment lost 3 bases and the V segment lost 5 bases, leaving 5 bases of the junction unmatched. The chain's CDR3 is CASSPGQGRTDTQYF. The DNA for the CDR3 is TGTGCCAGCAGTCCGGGACAGGGGCGAACAGATACGCAGTATTTT.

The genes are TRBV7-6 and TRBJ2-1; no firm D call. The germline V gene encodes CDR1 SGHVS and CDR2 FNYEAQ. The CDR3 is 14 amino acids. V was clipped by 1 base and J by 5 bases, with 9 bases between them. CDR3 DNA: TGTGCCAGCAGCTTAGAGGCGGCCGACAATGAGCAGTTCTTC. Translating it yields CASSLEAADNEQFF.

The rearrangement joins TRBV11-2 to TRBJ2-2, with 9 positions matching TRBD2. CDR1 and CDR2 from the germline V gene are SGHAT and FQNNGV. After removal of 4 bases from V and 9 bases from J, the junction contained 12 bases not matched to a gene. CDR3 length equals 16 residues. The CDR3 sequence: CASSYVGSGSLRELFF. The CDR3, as DNA: TGTGCCAGCAGCTACGTGGGTAGCGGGAGTCTCAGGGAGCTGTTTTTT.

The chain joins TRBV9 to TRBJ2-7; 7 nucleotides match TRBD2. J lost 5 bases, V lost 3 bases, and 8 bases had no gene match. Germline loops: CDR1 SGDLS, CDR2 YYNGEE. This CDR3 has 14 amino acids. CDR3 in amino acids: CASSASGRFHEQYF. Here the CDR3 DNA reads TGTGCCAGCAGCGCATCCGGGAGGTTCCACGAGCAGTACTTC.

The V gene is TRBV7-9, the J gene TRBJ2-3; 8 bases line up with TRBD2. Germline V gene lookup returns CDR1 SEHNR and CDR2 FQNEAQ (reference sequence). The trim removed 4 bases at V and 2 bases at J, leaving 14 bases unmatched. The CDR3 is 18 residues long. The CDR3 nucleotides are TGTGCCAGCAGCTCCCCCCTAATTAGCGGGACAACCACAGATACGCAGTATTTT. The encoded protein is CASSSPLISGTTTDTQYF.

The chain recombines TRBV18 with TRBJ1-3; a weak D match, TRBD1 (5 bases). The V gene lost 6 bases and the J gene lost 0 bases, with 12 bases spanning the gap. This CDR3 has 15 amino acids. Germline CDR1 KGHSH, CDR2 LQKENI. CDR3 sequence reads: CASSLQGNSGNTIYF. As DNA, the CDR3 is TGTGCCAGCTCGCTTCAGGGAAACTCTGGAAACACCATATATTTT.

This clone was counted once. This sequence joins TRBV19 and TRBJ2-1; TRBD2 matches at 10 bases. The CDR3 contains 16 residues. Germline V gene data show CDR1 as LNHDA and CDR2 as SQIVND (reference sequence). J lost 1 base, V lost 5 bases, and 5 bases had no gene match. The CDR3 loop reads CASSPSSGRSYNEQFF. The CDR3 region has the DNA TGTGCCAGTAGTCCTTCTAGCGGGAGATCCTACAATGAGCAGTTCTTC.

The chain is built from TRBV27 and TRBJ2-6; TRBD1 might be the D (5 bases). The V end was cut by 5 bases, the J end by 3 bases, with 11 bases between. The germline CDR1 and CDR2 sequences are MNHEY and SMNVEV (reference sequence). This CDR3 is 15 amino acids long. The CDR3 DNA follows: TGTGCCAGCAGTCTAGGGGTGAGTGGGGCCAACGTCCTGACTTTC. It translates to CASSLGVSGANVLTF.

This chain links TRBV6-6 with TRBJ2-2; tentatively, D is TRBD2 (5 bases). This CDR3 is 11 amino acids long. V lost 8 bases to trimming and J lost 6 bases, with 7 bases between them. Germline V gene data show CDR1 as MNHNY and CDR2 as SVGAGI (reference sequence). CDR3 region: CASCGPGELFF. The DNA for the CDR3 is TGTGCCAGCTGCGGGCCCGGGGAGCTGTTTTTT.

J is TRBJ2-2 and V is TRBV13; 8 bases fit TRBD1. This CDR3 is built from 14 residues. Germline V lookup: CDR1 PRHDT, CDR2 FYEKMQ (reference sequence). V lost 8 bases to trimming and J lost 7 bases; unmatched junction nucleotides: 9. The CDR3 bases are TGTGCCAGCCGGATGACAGGGGCGGGCGGGGAGCTGTTTTTT. Translating it yields CASRMTGAGGELFF. Variable domain in full (rest from reference TRBV13 and TRBJ2-2): AAGVIQSPRHLIKEKRETATLKCYPIPRHDTVYWYQQGPGQDPQFLISFYEKMQSDKGSIPDRFSAQQFSDYHSELNMSSLELGDSALYFCASRMTGAGGELFFGEGSRLTVL.